What follows are 5 T cell receptor beta chains derived from one specimen sequenced in a study of T cell clones after liver transplantation (dated by TCRdb to between 2018 and 2021). The method behind the library was the immunoSEQ multiplex PCR assay. TCRdb mirrors the immuneACCESS table, restricted to in-frame sequences. Some clones are absent from its copies; in checked studies, under half trace to an unresolved V gene, and the reason for the others is unknown. For this sample the table gives some 80,000 clones, of which 84% were detected only once. The top ten constitute 2.1% of the sample. The material was CD4+ T cells from blood, obtained 48 months after liver transplant. The receptors stem from a human patient who received a liver transplant. Some T cells may be donor cells from the graft after a transplant.

CDR3 coding DNA: TGTGCCAGCAGCGTAGGGGACACAGATACGCAGTATTTT. Protein: CASSVGDTDTQYF. The chain joins TRBV9 to TRBJ2-3; unclear D gene. The germline V gene has CDR1 SGDLS and CDR2 YYNGEE. The CDR3 totals 13 residues. The V end lost 0 bases, the J end lost 2 bases, and 4 bases lay between the germline ends.

As for this clone: Other DNA sequences of this sample code for an identical CDR3. The V and J genes are TRBV7-9 and TRBJ1-2; D is ambiguous. CDR3 length: 13 amino acids. Trimming left V 4 bases short and J 2 bases short, with 8 bases between. CDR1 is SEHNR, CDR2 FQNEAQ, per germline (reference sequence). CDR3 amino acids: CASSSRGNYGYTF. CDR3 DNA: TGTGCCAGCAGCTCAAGAGGGAACTATGGCTACACCTTC.

V gene TRBV28 combines with J gene TRBJ1-2; D remains ambiguous. Between the trimmed V and J ends, which lost 1 base and 8 bases, there was a span of 14 bases. This CDR3 spans 14 amino acids. Per germline, CDR1 MDHEN and CDR2 SYDVKM. The CDR3 region is CASSLSPRTQGYTF. The CDR3 DNA is TGTGCCAGCAGTTTATCCCCCAGGACTCAAGGCTACACCTTC.

The V gene is TRBV7-9, the J gene TRBJ1-4, with D uncertain. Germline assignment: CDR1 SEHNR and CDR2 FQNEAQ (reference sequence). Trimming pared 3 bases from V and 7 bases from J, leaving 12 bases between. The CDR3 totals 14 residues. The CDR3 is CASSFRREVEKLFF. Written as DNA, the CDR3 is TGTGCCAGCAGCTTTCGGAGGGAAGTTGAAAAACTGTTTTTT.

The chain uses TRBV6-1 and TRBJ2-2; no firm D call. The CDR3 spans 13 residues. Germline V gene lookup returns CDR1 MNHNS and CDR2 SASEGT. Trimming shortened V by 3 bases and J by 10 bases, and 12 bases separated the two germline ends. The CDR3 DNA reads TGTGCCAGCAGTGATCGAAGGGCCACGGAGCTGTTTTTT. The encoded protein is CASSDRRATELFF.